The 29 T cell receptor beta chains given below trace back to one sample, sequenced in a study of blood T cells in healthy people across ages. For the second PCR, which ran for about 7 to 12 cycles, a sample-barcoded 5' primer and a J-beta primer mix were used. TCRdb analysed the 5' RACE reads with MiXCR anew, one entry per CDR3 protein. Seen here are around 1,500,000 distinct CDR3 sequences, roughly 30% observed once, and the top ten hold 7.7%. The sequenced material came from blood. All receptors derive from a woman aged 25 to 39 in good health.

This clonotype was counted at least ten times. The J gene is TRBJ2-5, the V gene TRBV7-2; D is unclear. V dropped 5 bases and J dropped 1 base, with 14 bases sitting between them. This CDR3 spans 15 amino acids. Germline CDR1 reads SGHTA; CDR2 reads FQGNSA. Written as DNA, the CDR3 is TGTGCCAGCAGCCGTGTTTTTGGCGGCCAAGAGACCCAGTACTTC. Amino acids: CASSRVFGGQETQYF.

The table lists this clonotype with many counts. The chain links TRBV7-2 to TRBJ2-5; D is unclear. Germline CDR1 is SGHTA and CDR2 is FQGNSA. The CDR3 covers 15 residues. Trimming cost V 5 bases and J 4 bases, with 17 bases left between them. The CDR3 loop is CASSRAGTARETQYF. The CDR3 DNA reads TGTGCCAGCAGCCGAGCTGGCACAGCCCGAGAGACCCAGTACTTC.

This clonotype was seen only a few times. This sequence joins TRBV20-1 and TRBJ1-6, with unresolved D. Germline lookup yields CDR1 DFQATT and CDR2 SNEGSKA (reference sequence). This CDR3 comprises 16 residues. V gave up 0 bases and J gave up 0 bases, with 9 bases separating them. The CDR3 coding sequence is TGCAGTGCTAGAGATCGTCCCCTCTCCTATAATTCACCCCTCCACTTT. Translating it yields CSARDRPLSYNSPLHF.

V and J are TRBV20-1 and TRBJ2-1; D is unclear. The length of the CDR3 is 15 residues. Trimming pared 8 bases from V and 6 bases from J, leaving 23 bases between. Germline V gene lookup returns CDR1 DFQATT and CDR2 SNEGSKA (reference sequence). Here the CDR3 reads CSCLVPVGSGNEQFF. The CDR3 DNA reads TGCAGTTGTCTTGTCCCCGTCGGCTCAGGCAATGAGCAGTTCTTC.

This clonotype was detected a few times. The chain recombines TRBV29-1 with TRBJ2-1; TRBD2 might be the D (6 bases). Germline V gene sequence: CDR1 SQVTM, CDR2 ANQGSEA. The CDR3 spans 15 residues. The V gene lost 2 bases and the J gene lost 5 bases, with 16 bases spanning the gap. CDR3 nucleotides: TGCAGCGTTGAACTGGGGCTAGCGCCACACAATGAGCAGTTCTTC. It translates to CSVELGLAPHNEQFF.

In this sample, this clonotype turned up many times. The V and J genes are TRBV7-9 and TRBJ2-1; D is unresolved. From germline, CDR1 is SEHNR and CDR2 FQNEAQ (reference sequence). Between the trimmed V and J ends, which lost 0 bases and 7 bases, there was a span of 7 bases. The CDR3 is 13 amino acids. In DNA, the CDR3 is TGTGCCAGCAGCTTAGCTGTGGGGAATGAGCAGTTCTTC. Translated, it gives CASSLAVGNEQFF.

In this sample, this clonotype turned up once. This may be a read error, as it is one base from a much larger clone. The V call is TRBV10-3, the J call TRBJ2-7; TRBD2 matches at 7 bases. Germline V CDR1 and CDR2: ENHRY, SYGVKD. The CDR3 is made up of 15 amino acids. The CDR3 protein is CVISLGGVGTNEQYF. The CDR3 DNA reads as TGTGTCATCTCCCTCGGGGGAGTGGGGACTAACGAGCAGTACTTC.

This clonotype was counted ten times or more. This chain joins TRBV29-1 and TRBJ2-5, with 7 bases fitting TRBD2. The V gene's germline CDR1 is SQVTM and CDR2 ANQGSEA. The CDR3 totals 12 residues. The CDR3 protein is CTVRQGGETQYF. The CDR3 bases are TGCACGGTGCGGCAGGGAGGGGAGACCCAGTACTTC.

This clonotype was recorded a few times. V gene TRBV28 combines with J gene TRBJ2-1; TRBD2 matches 7 bases. Germline CDR1 and CDR2: MDHEN and SYDVKM. The V segment lost 5 bases and the J segment 10 bases; nucleotides outside the gene matches: 14. The CDR3 runs to 15 residues. CDR3 sequence (DNA): TGTGCCAGCAGTACACCCACTGTCGGGGGAGGGGAGCAGTTCTTC. Translating gives CASSTPTVGGGEQFF.

V and J are TRBV6-6 and TRBJ1-6, with 7 bases fitting TRBD1. The junction had 5 bases not matched to a gene; V was cut back by 2 bases and J by 7 bases. The CDR3 loop spans 15 amino acids. Per the germline V gene, CDR1 is MNHNY and CDR2 is SVGAGI (reference sequence). The CDR3 DNA follows: TGTGCCAGCAGTTACAGACAGGGACGGAATTCACCCCTCCACTTT. Protein: CASSYRQGRNSPLHF.

The genes are TRBV9 and TRBJ2-2; D possibly corresponds to TRBD2 (6 bases). CDR1 is SGDLS and CDR2 is YYNGEE in the germline V gene. The CDR3 is 16 amino acids. V was cut by 4 bases and J by 3 bases, with 16 bases left in between. In DNA, the CDR3 is TGTGCCAGCAGCTCCGAGAGTGGGGGGTACACCGGGGAGCTGTTTTTT. Its translation: CASSSESGGYTGELFF.

This clonotype was seen more than once but under ten times. V usage is TRBV6-6 and J usage is TRBJ1-1, with a weak D call TRBD1 (5 bases). The CDR3 is made up of 14 amino acids. The germline gives CDR1 MNHNY, CDR2 SVGAGI (reference sequence). Trimming removed 3 bases at V and 4 bases at J, with 12 bases between. The CDR3 loop is CASSYIQGGTEAFF. In nucleotides, the CDR3 is TGTGCCAGCAGTTATATCCAGGGAGGCACTGAAGCTTTCTTT.

There are a few counts of this clonotype. The V gene is TRBV6-6, the J gene TRBJ2-3; 9 bases match TRBD2. V lost 8 bases and J lost 6; bases outside the gene matches: 15. Germline CDR1 MNHNY, CDR2 SVGAGI (reference sequence). This CDR3 spans 16 amino acids. DNA of the CDR3: TGTGCCAGCGGAAAAAGCGGGGGGCCCGGCGAGGATACGCAGTATTTT. Translation gives CASGKSGGPGEDTQYF.

In its sample, this clonotype was seen a few times. The rearrangement joins TRBV6-6 to TRBJ2-1; 10 nucleotides agree with TRBD2. Germline assignment: CDR1 MNHNY and CDR2 SVGAGI (reference sequence). Losses at the gene ends were 3 bases for V and 7 bases for J; bases not matched to a gene: 9. The CDR3 extends over 16 amino acids. CDR3 DNA sequence: TGTGCCAGCAGTTATCCAGCGGGGGGGCCTGGGAATGAGCAGTTCTTC. This codes for CASSYPAGGPGNEQFF.

In the case of this clonotype: A much larger clone is a single base away; this may be a read error. This chain joins TRBV12-3 or TRBV12-4 and TRBJ2-7; D perhaps matches TRBD2 (6 bases). CDR3 length: 15 residues. The CDR3 nucleotides are TGTGCCAGCAGCTTACCTGGGACGGGAGTCAACGAGCAGGACTTC. Protein product: CASSLPGTGVNEQDF.

The chain uses TRBV18 and TRBJ2-1; D perhaps matches TRBD1 (5 bases). CDR1 is KGHSH and CDR2 is LQKENI in the germline V gene. The V gene lost 2 bases and the J gene lost 4 bases, with 15 bases spanning the gap. The length of the CDR3 is 16 residues. CDR3 nucleotides: TGTGCCAGCTCACCAGGTTTGGGGCGGACGTACAATGAGCAGTTCTTC. The encoded protein is CASSPGLGRTYNEQFF.

The chain carries TRBV20-1 and TRBJ1-2; tentative D call: TRBD1 (5 bases). From germline, CDR1 is DFQATT and CDR2 SNEGSKA (reference sequence). V was pared by 0 bases and J by 7 bases, with 18 bases between. CDR3 size: 15 residues. CDR3 bases: TGCAGTGCTAGAGATTCCTCAAGTTTAGGGGCTGGCTACACCTTC. This gives the protein CSARDSSSLGAGYTF.

This clonotype showed up many times. V gene TRBV4-3 combines with J gene TRBJ2-7; TRBD1 aligns across 7 bases. Trimming at V came to 0 bases and at J to 2 bases, leaving 10 bases not matched to a gene. The CDR3 length is 17 residues. CDR1 and CDR2 from the germline V gene are LGHNA and YSLEER. The chain's CDR3 is CASSQDLPGQPPYEQYF. CDR3 DNA sequence: TGCGCCAGCAGCCAAGACCTCCCGGGACAGCCTCCCTACGAGCAGTACTTC.

The chain joins TRBV6-1 to TRBJ1-5; weak D call: TRBD1 (5 bases). The V end was cut by 0 bases, the J end by 6 bases, with 9 bases between. This CDR3 has 14 residues. Germline CDR1 reads MNHNS; CDR2 reads SASEGT. The CDR3 protein is CASSEARGGQPQHF. CDR3 DNA sequence: TGTGCCAGCAGTGAAGCAAGGGGAGGTCAGCCCCAGCATTTT.

This clonotype was seen ten or more times. V gene TRBV3-1 combines with J gene TRBJ2-7; no firm D call. This CDR3 is built from 14 residues. Trimming pared 1 base from V and 4 bases from J, leaving 11 bases between. Germline V gives CDR1 LGHDT, CDR2 YNNKEL (reference sequence). CDR3 in DNA: TGTGCCAGCAGCCAAGGAACCGGAGATTACGAGCAGTACTTC. Residues: CASSQGTGDYEQYF.

The rearrangement joins TRBV6-5 to TRBJ2-1; perhaps TRBD2 as D (6 bases). The V end was cut by 5 bases, the J end by 7 bases, with 18 bases between. The CDR3 covers 15 residues. CDR1 is MNHEY, CDR2 SVGAGI, per germline. For the CDR3, the DNA is TGTGCCAGCAGTGTTAGACTAGACCCGGGGAATGAGCAGTTCTTC. Its translation: CASSVRLDPGNEQFF.

The chain has TRBV12-3 or TRBV12-4 and TRBJ2-7; maybe TRBD2 (6 bases). Trimming left V 7 bases short and J 7 bases short, with 20 bases between. This CDR3 contains 14 residues. CDR3 residues: CASTPRGCYNEQYF. The CDR3, as DNA: TGTGCCAGCACCCCCCGGGGGTGCTACAATGAGCAGTACTTC.

Of note for this clonotype: Given a much more abundant clone one base away, this may be a read error. This chain uses TRBV5-1 with TRBJ2-7, with no clear D. CDR1 is SGHRS and CDR2 is YFSETQ in the germline V gene. The CDR3 length is 13 residues. As DNA, the CDR3 is TGCGCCGGCAGCTTGGATGCAGCCTACGAGCAGTACTTC. This codes for CAGSLDAAYEQYF.

This chain joins TRBV7-9 and TRBJ1-4; the match to TRBD1 covers 8 bases. Germline values: CDR1 SEHNR, CDR2 FQNEAQ (reference sequence). Losses at the gene ends were 5 bases for V and 7 bases for J; bases not matched to a gene: 6. The CDR3 is 14 amino acids. The CDR3 nucleotides are TGTGCCAGCAGCACCCAGGGGGCTGGTGAAAAACTGTTTTTT. Protein: CASSTQGAGEKLFF.

This clonotype was found a few times. J is TRBJ1-2 and V is TRBV12-3 or TRBV12-4; 8 bases map to TRBD1. The CDR3 spans 14 residues. Trimming removed 6 bases from V and 2 bases from J; junction bases left unmatched: 5. This CDR3 reads CASSRPGGNYGYTF. The CDR3 region has the DNA TGTGCCAGCAGCCGCCCAGGGGGCAACTATGGCTACACCTTC.

This clonotype was seen ten or more times. The rearrangement links TRBV5-1 to TRBJ1-1; D unresolved. The germline V and J ends were trimmed by 0 bases and 4 bases, with 7 bases remaining between them. The CDR3 has 13 residues. The V gene's germline CDR1 is SGHRS and CDR2 YFSETQ. CDR3 nucleotide sequence: TGCGCCAGCAGCTTGGAAGTAGTCACTGAAGCTTTCTTT. Translating it yields CASSLEVVTEAFF.

The chain carries TRBV27 and TRBJ1-6, with D unresolved. The V gene's germline CDR1 is MNHEY and CDR2 SMNVEV (reference sequence). CDR3 length: 15 amino acids. Trimming shortened V by 7 bases and J by 3 bases, and 13 bases separated the two germline ends. The CDR3 reads CASTPGGSYNSPLHF. The CDR3 DNA follows: TGTGCCAGCACGCCTGGAGGCAGCTATAATTCACCCCTCCACTTT.

The rearrangement joins TRBV29-1 to TRBJ1-2; D is unclear. V lost 7 bases to trimming and J lost 2 bases, with 20 bases between them. Germline V gene sequence: CDR1 SQVTM, CDR2 ANQGSEA. The CDR3 runs to 15 residues. The CDR3 is CSGSKVRIANYGYTF. The CDR3 DNA is TGCAGCGGTTCCAAGGTCCGAATTGCCAACTATGGCTACACCTTC.

This sequence joins TRBV7-2 and TRBJ2-3, with 7 bases matching TRBD2. The length of the CDR3 is 17 residues. Germline values: CDR1 SGHTA, CDR2 FQGNSA. J lost 5 bases, V lost 5 bases, and 16 bases had no gene match. The CDR3 sequence: CASSLNGGRWSGDTQYF. In nucleotides, the CDR3 is TGTGCCAGCAGCCTGAACGGCGGGAGATGGTCGGGAGATACGCAGTATTTT.